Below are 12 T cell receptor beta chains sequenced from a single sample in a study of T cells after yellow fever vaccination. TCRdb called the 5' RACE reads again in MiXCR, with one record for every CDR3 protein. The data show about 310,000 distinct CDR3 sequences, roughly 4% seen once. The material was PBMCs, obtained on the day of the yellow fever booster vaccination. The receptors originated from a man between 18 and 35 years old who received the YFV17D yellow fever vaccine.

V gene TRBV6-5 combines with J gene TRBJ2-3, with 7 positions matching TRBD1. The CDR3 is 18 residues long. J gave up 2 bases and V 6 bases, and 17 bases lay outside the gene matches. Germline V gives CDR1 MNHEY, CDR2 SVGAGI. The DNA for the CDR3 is TGTGCCAGCAGGAGACGGACAGGTCCTAAGTGGGCCACAGATACGCAGTATTTT. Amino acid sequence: CASRRRTGPKWATDTQYF.

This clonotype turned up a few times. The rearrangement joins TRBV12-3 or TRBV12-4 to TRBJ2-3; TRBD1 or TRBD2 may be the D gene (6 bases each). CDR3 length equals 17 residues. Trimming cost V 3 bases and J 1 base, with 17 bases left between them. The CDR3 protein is CASSLAGGGGGTDTQYF. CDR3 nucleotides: TGTGCCAGCAGTTTGGCCGGGGGCGGTGGTGGCACAGATACGCAGTATTTT.

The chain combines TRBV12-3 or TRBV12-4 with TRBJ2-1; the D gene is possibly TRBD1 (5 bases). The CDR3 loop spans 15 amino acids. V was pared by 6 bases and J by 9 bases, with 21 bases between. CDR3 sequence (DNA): TGTGCCAGCAGCCCTGACAGTGCCCGTGTAGGTGAGCAGTTCTTC. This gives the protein CASSPDSARVGEQFF.

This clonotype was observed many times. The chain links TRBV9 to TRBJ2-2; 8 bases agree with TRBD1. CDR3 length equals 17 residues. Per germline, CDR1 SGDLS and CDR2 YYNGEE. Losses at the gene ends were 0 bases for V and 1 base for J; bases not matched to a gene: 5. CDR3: CASSVDGQGWNTGELFF. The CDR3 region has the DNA TGTGCCAGCAGCGTAGACGGACAGGGATGGAACACCGGGGAGCTGTTTTTT. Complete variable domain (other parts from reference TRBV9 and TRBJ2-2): DSGVTQTPKHLITATGQRVTLRCSPRSGDLSVYWYQQSLDQGLQFLIQYYNGEERAKGNILERFSAQQFPDLHSELNLSSLELGDSALYFCASSVDGQGWNTGELFFGEGSRLTVL.

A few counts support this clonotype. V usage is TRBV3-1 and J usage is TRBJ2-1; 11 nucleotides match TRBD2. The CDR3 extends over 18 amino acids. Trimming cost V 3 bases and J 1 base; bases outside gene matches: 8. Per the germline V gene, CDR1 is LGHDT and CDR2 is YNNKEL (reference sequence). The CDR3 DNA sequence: TGTGCCAGCAGCCATAGCGGGGGGGCCTCGAAGTCCTACAATGAGCAGTTCTTC. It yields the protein CASSHSGGASKSYNEQFF.

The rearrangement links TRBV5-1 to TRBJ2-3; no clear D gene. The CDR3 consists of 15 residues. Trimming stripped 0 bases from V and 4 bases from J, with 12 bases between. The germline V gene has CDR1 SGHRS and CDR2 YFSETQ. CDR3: CASSLEIVGADTQYF. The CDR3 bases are TGCGCCAGCAGCTTGGAAATAGTTGGTGCAGATACGCAGTATTTT.

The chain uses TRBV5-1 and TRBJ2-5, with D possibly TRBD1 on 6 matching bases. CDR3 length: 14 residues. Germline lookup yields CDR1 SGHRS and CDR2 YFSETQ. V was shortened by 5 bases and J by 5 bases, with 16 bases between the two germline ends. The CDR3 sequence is CASSYGTPPETQYF. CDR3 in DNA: TGCGCCAGCAGTTACGGGACACCGCCGGAGACCCAGTACTTC.

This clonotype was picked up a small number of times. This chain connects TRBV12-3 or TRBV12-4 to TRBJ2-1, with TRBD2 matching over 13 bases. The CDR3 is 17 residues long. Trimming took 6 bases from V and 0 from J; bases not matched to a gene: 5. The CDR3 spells CASSRTSGGGSYNEQFF. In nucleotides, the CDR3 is TGTGCCAGCAGCCGGACTAGCGGGGGAGGCTCCTACAATGAGCAGTTCTTC.

CDR3 DNA sequence: TGCGCCAGCAGCCGCCCCGATTTAGAAGCTTTCTTT. Protein product: CASSRPDLEAFF. The gene calls are TRBV5-1 and TRBJ1-1; D uncertain. The germline V gene has CDR1 SGHRS and CDR2 YFSETQ. The CDR3 has 12 amino acids. V gave up 4 bases and J gave up 8 bases, with 12 bases separating them.

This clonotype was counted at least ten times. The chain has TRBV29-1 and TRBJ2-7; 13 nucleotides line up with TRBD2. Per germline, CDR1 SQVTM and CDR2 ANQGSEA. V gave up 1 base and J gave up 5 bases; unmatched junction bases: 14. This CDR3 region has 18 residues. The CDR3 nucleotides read TGCAGCGTTGAAGTCTCGACTAGCGGGGGGACTACCTCGAACGAGCAGTACTTC. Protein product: CSVEVSTSGGTTSNEQYF.

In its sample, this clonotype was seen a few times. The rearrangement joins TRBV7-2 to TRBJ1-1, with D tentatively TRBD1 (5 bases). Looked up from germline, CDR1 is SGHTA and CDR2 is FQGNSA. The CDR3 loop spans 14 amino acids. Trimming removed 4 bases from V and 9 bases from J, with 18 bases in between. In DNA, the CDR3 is TGTGCCAGCAGCTCTGACAGTTGGGGGGTTAAAGCTTTCTTT. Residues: CASSSDSWGVKAFF.

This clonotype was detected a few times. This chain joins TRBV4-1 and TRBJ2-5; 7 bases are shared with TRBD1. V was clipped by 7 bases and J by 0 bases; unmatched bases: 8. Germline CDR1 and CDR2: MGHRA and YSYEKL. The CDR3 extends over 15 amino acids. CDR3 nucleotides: TGCGCCAGCACCCGGTGGACAGGCAACCAAGAGACCCAGTACTTC. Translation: CASTRWTGNQETQYF.